The 31 T cell receptor beta chains below were found in one sample sequenced in a study of Graves' ophthalmopathy and Graves' hyperthyroidism. Amplification of the TCR beta CDR3 regions used RNA transcripts (as template). Scientists carried out first-round RT-PCR using HTBI primers and then a second-round multiplex PCR. TCRdb recomputed calls from the multiplex PCR reads with MiXCR, one row per CDR3 protein. The sample includes under 200,000 distinct CDR3 sequences, 37% of them seen just once. The source material was peripheral blood. These receptors were collected from a woman aged 35 to 49 with Graves' ophthalmopathy.

In its sample, this clonotype was seen many times. V is TRBV28 and J is TRBJ2-2, with D perhaps matching TRBD1 or TRBD2 (5 bases each). Germline V CDR1 and CDR2: MDHEN, SYDVKM. The CDR3 sequence is 16 residues long. Trimming removed 8 bases at V and 0 bases at J, with 16 bases between. This chain's CDR3 is CASALERGANTGELFF. In DNA, the CDR3 is TGTGCCAGCGCCTTGGAGAGAGGGGCGAACACCGGGGAGCTGTTTTTT.

This clonotype occurred once. The chain uses TRBV6-5 and TRBJ1-1; unclear D gene. Trimming shortened V by 0 bases and J by 7 bases, and 9 bases separated the two germline ends. Germline CDR1 MNHEY, CDR2 SVGAGI. The CDR3 extends over 13 amino acids. CDR3 nucleotide sequence: TGTGCCAGCAGTTACTCACCCAAAAGTGAAGCTTTCTTT. The encoded protein is CASSYSPKSEAFF.

The V and J genes are TRBV11-2 and TRBJ2-7; 8 positions agree with TRBD1. The V and J ends lost 5 bases and 5 bases, in that order; junction bases with no gene match: 17. This CDR3 region has 17 residues. Germline-derived CDR1 and CDR2 are SGHAT and FQNNGV. CDR3 residues: CASSPTKRTGNPNEQYF. The CDR3 bases are TGTGCCAGCAGCCCCACTAAACGGACAGGGAATCCCAACGAGCAGTACTTC.

At least ten counts were recorded for this clonotype. This rearrangement joins TRBV6-5 to TRBJ2-7, with D unresolved. Between the trimmed V and J ends, which lost 0 bases and 4 bases, there was a span of 7 bases. Germline V lookup: CDR1 MNHEY, CDR2 SVGAGI. The CDR3 runs 13 residues. As DNA, the CDR3 is TGTGCCAGCAGTTACTCTCTCGGTTACGAGCAGTACTTC. This gives the protein CASSYSLGYEQYF.

This CDR3 reads CASSLQGGNQPQHF. The CDR3 coding sequence is TGCGCCAGCAGCTTGCAGGGAGGCAATCAGCCCCAGCATTTT. The gene calls are TRBV5-1 and TRBJ1-5, with D possibly being TRBD1 (5 bases). Germline loops: CDR1 SGHRS, CDR2 YFSETQ. CDR3 length: 14 residues. Trimming left V 1 base short and J 2 bases short, with 7 bases between.

This clonotype was seen at least ten times. The chain recombines TRBV28 with TRBJ1-1, with unresolved D. The CDR3 is 13 residues long. Germline CDR1 is MDHEN and CDR2 is SYDVKM. Trimming stripped 2 bases from V and 2 bases from J, with 6 bases between. Here the CDR3 DNA reads TGTGCCAGCAGTTTACCACTTAACACTGAAGCTTTCTTT. Translated, it gives CASSLPLNTEAFF. Using reference TRBV28 and TRBJ1-1 for the parts outside the CDR3, the full variable domain is DVKVTQSSRYLVKRTGEKVFLECVQDMDHENMFWYRQDPGLGLRLIYFSYDVKMKEKGDIPEGYSVSREKKERFSLILESASTNQTSMYLCASSLPLNTEAFFGQGTRLTVV.

The sample holds many counts of this clonotype. The J gene is TRBJ1-1, the V gene TRBV18, with TRBD1 matching over 8 bases. CDR1 and CDR2 (germline): KGHSH, LQKENI. After removal of 5 bases from V and 3 bases from J, the junction contained 8 bases not matched to a gene. The CDR3 covers 15 residues. The CDR3 loop is CASSERTGRHTEAFF. The CDR3 region has the DNA TGTGCCAGCTCAGAACGGACAGGGAGGCACACTGAAGCTTTCTTT.

J is TRBJ1-2 and V is TRBV2; D ambiguous. Trimming stripped 4 bases from V and 7 bases from J, with 10 bases between. Germline lookup yields CDR1 SNHLY and CDR2 FYNNEI. The CDR3 contains 12 residues. CDR3 DNA sequence: TGTGCCAGCAGTGGGGGAGGGCCTGGCTACACCTTC. It codes for CASSGGGPGYTF. Complete variable domain (other parts from reference TRBV2 and TRBJ1-2): EPEVTQTPSHQVTQMGQEVILRCVPISNHLYFYWYRQILGQKVEFLVSFYNNEISEKSEIFDDQFSVERPDGSNFTLKIRSTKLEDSAMYFCASSGGGPGYTFGSGTRLTVV.

This clonotype showed up many times. The V call is TRBV7-2, the J call TRBJ1-1; D is undetermined. The CDR3 has 12 amino acids. CDR1 is SGHTA and CDR2 is FQGNSA in the germline V gene. The V gene lost 4 bases and the J gene lost 7 bases, with 10 bases spanning the gap. The CDR3 DNA is TGTGCCAGCAGCTCACTCGTCATTGAAGCTTTCTTT. It is translated as CASSSLVIEAFF.

This clonotype was counted a single time. The chain links TRBV12-3 or TRBV12-4 to TRBJ2-7; 8 nucleotides line up with TRBD1. Trimming took 6 bases from V and 2 from J; bases not matched to a gene: 6. The CDR3 consists of 14 residues. CDR3 DNA: TGTGCCAGCAGCCAGACAGGGGAAGCCTACGAGCAGTACTTC. As protein: CASSQTGEAYEQYF.

This clonotype showed up many times. This chain joins TRBV2 and TRBJ1-2; D call uncertain. The V and J ends lost 5 bases and 1 base respectively, with 5 bases between them. The V gene's germline CDR1 is SNHLY and CDR2 FYNNEI. This CDR3 is built from 12 residues. As DNA, the CDR3 is TGTGCCAGCAGTAATAATAACTATGGCTACACCTTC. This translates into CASSNNNYGYTF.

The genes are TRBV27 and TRBJ1-1, with D unresolved. CDR1 MNHEY and CDR2 SMNVEV come from the germline V gene (reference sequence). V was pared by 5 bases and J by 1 base, with 17 bases between. This CDR3 comprises 16 residues. CDR3 bases: TGTGCCAGCAGTGCCGTAAGGCGGTGGGGGAACACTGAAGCTTTCTTT. It specifies CASSAVRRWGNTEAFF.

This clonotype occurred many times. The V and J genes are TRBV12-3 or TRBV12-4 and TRBJ1-3, with 9 nucleotides matching TRBD1. The V segment lost 6 bases and the J segment 8 bases; nucleotides outside the gene matches: 11. The CDR3 contains 15 residues. In DNA, the CDR3 is TGTGCCAGCAGACAACCGGGACAGGGTGTGGACACCATATATTTT. Translation: CASRQPGQGVDTIYF.

The chain couples TRBV11-3 to TRBJ2-5; the D is unclear. The CDR3 extends over 13 amino acids. Germline values: CDR1 SGHNT, CDR2 YENEEA. Trimming took off 3 bases at V and 0 bases at J, with 5 bases between the two ends. In nucleotides, the CDR3 is TGTGCCAGCAGCTTGACACACCAAGAGACCCAGTACTTC. It is translated as CASSLTHQETQYF.

V gene TRBV12-5 combines with J gene TRBJ2-5, with 12 bases that match TRBD2. With V trimmed by 6 bases and J by 4 bases, 3 bases remained unmatched. The germline CDR1 and CDR2 sequences are LGHNT and FRNRAP. This CDR3 comprises 14 residues. The CDR3 DNA follows: TGTGCTAGTGGAGGACTAGCGGGGAGAGAGACCCAGTACTTC. Protein: CASGGLAGRETQYF.

This clonotype was recorded many times. The chain links TRBV4-1 to TRBJ1-5; no clear D. Germline-derived CDR1 and CDR2 are MGHRA and YSYEKL. Trimming stripped 0 bases from V and 4 bases from J, with 13 bases between. The CDR3 has 16 amino acids. The CDR3 sequence: CASSQDRGSLNQPQHF. The CDR3 coding sequence is TGCGCCAGCAGCCAAGACCGGGGAAGCTTGAATCAGCCCCAGCATTTT.

The sample holds many counts of this clonotype. The junction shows a germline mismatch at one end, possibly a read error. This sequence joins TRBV27 and TRBJ1-5; D is undetermined. From germline, CDR1 is MNHEY and CDR2 SMNVEV (reference sequence). This CDR3 has 15 residues. CDR3 DNA sequence: TGTGCCAGCAGTTTAGGGAGTAACAGCAATCAGCCCCAGCGTTTT. Its translation: CASSLGSNSNQPQRF.

This clonotype was seen a few times. The chain joins TRBV12-3 or TRBV12-4 to TRBJ2-2; unclear D gene. Trimming pared 7 bases from V and 3 bases from J, leaving 6 bases between. CDR3 length equals 12 residues. The CDR3 region is CASTYYTGELFF. The CDR3 region has the DNA TGTGCCAGCACCTATTACACCGGGGAGCTGTTTTTT.

This clonotype occurred many times. The V gene is TRBV2, the J gene TRBJ1-5, with D perhaps TRBD1 (5 bases). The CDR3 is 15 residues long. The V end lost 6 bases, the J end lost 1 base, and 13 bases lay between the germline ends. The germline CDR1 and CDR2 sequences are SNHLY and FYNNEI. CDR3 sequence: CASRGEVSSNQPQHF. The CDR3 DNA reads as TGTGCCAGCAGAGGGGAGGTGTCGAGCAATCAGCCCCAGCATTTT.

A single count supports this clonotype. CDR3 nucleotides: TGTGCCAGCGCGGGGGCAGGGGGCGTCTATGGCTACACCTTC. It encodes CASAGAGGVYGYTF. V gene TRBV12-3 or TRBV12-4 combines with J gene TRBJ1-2, with 8 bases matching TRBD1. With V trimmed by 8 bases and J by 4 bases, 9 bases remained unmatched. The CDR3 totals 14 residues.

This clonotype showed up many times. The rearrangement joins TRBV20-1 to TRBJ2-5; D possibly corresponds to TRBD1 (5 bases). This CDR3 has 13 residues. Deletions cut 3 bases from V and 4 bases from J, with 12 bases between. Germline V gene lookup returns CDR1 DFQATT and CDR2 SNEGSKA (reference sequence). The CDR3 spells CSARSAGRETQYF. The CDR3 DNA reads as TGCAGTGCTAGGTCGGCAGGGCGAGAGACCCAGTACTTC.

The chain links TRBV12-3 or TRBV12-4 to TRBJ1-1; D may be TRBD1 (6 bases). V was shortened by 6 bases and J by 1 base, with 15 bases between the two germline ends. The length of the CDR3 is 15 residues. CDR3 sequence reads: CASSKPGQPNTEAFF. The CDR3 DNA follows: TGTGCCAGCAGCAAACCGGGACAACCGAACACTGAAGCTTTCTTT.

This clonotype was counted ten times or more. A clone one base away is much larger, so this may be a read error. The gene calls are TRBV28 and TRBJ2-7; 7 positions match TRBD2. Germline CDR1 reads MDHEN; CDR2 reads SYDVKM. The CDR3 totals 15 residues. The CDR3, as DNA: TGTGCCAGCAGTTTGGGGGGGGAGAGGGCCTACAAGCAGTACTTC. Residues: CASSLGGERAYKQYF.

This clonotype was observed at least ten times. The chain carries TRBV12-3 or TRBV12-4 and TRBJ1-2; 9 bases are a match to TRBD1. This CDR3 region has 16 residues. The junction had 12 bases not matched to a gene; V was cut back by 6 bases and J by 4 bases. CDR3 DNA sequence: TGTGCCAGCAGGCCGGGACAGGGAAGGGGAAGCTATGGCTACACCTTC. Amino acid sequence: CASRPGQGRGSYGYTF.

The chain recombines TRBV28 with TRBJ1-5, with no clear D. The CDR3 extends over 14 amino acids. Trimming shortened V by 9 bases and J by 1 base, and 13 bases separated the two germline ends. CDR1 and CDR2 (germline): MDHEN, SYDVKM. CDR3 DNA: TGTGCCAGTGGGCGGCAGGCGAGCAATCAGCCCCAGCATTTT. This codes for CASGRQASNQPQHF.

There are many counts of this clonotype. The chain has TRBV19 and TRBJ1-5, with D maybe TRBD1 (6 bases). The germline V gene encodes CDR1 LNHDA and CDR2 SQIVND (reference sequence). The CDR3 is made up of 15 amino acids. V dropped 7 bases and J dropped 3 bases, with 16 bases sitting between them. CDR3 DNA: TGTGCCAGTACCGTATGGGGGGGCCCCAATCAGCCCCAGCATTTT. Protein sequence: CASTVWGGPNQPQHF. Combining the CDR3 with reference TRBV19 and TRBJ1-5 gives the whole variable domain DGGITQSPKYLFRKEGQNVTLSCEQNLNHDAMYWYRQDPGQGLRLIYYSQIVNDFQKGDIAEGYSVSREKKESFPLTVTSAQKNPTAFYLCASTVWGGPNQPQHFGDGTRLSIL.

This clonotype has at least ten counts. CDR3 sequence (DNA): TGTGCCAGCAGCCAACCGGGACAGGGGGTGTGGGAGCAGTACTTC. Translating it yields CASSQPGQGVWEQYF. This chain uses TRBV14 with TRBJ2-7; 11 bases line up with TRBD1. Germline lookup yields CDR1 SGHDN and CDR2 FVKESK. Trimming took 2 bases from V and 7 from J; bases not matched to a gene: 7. The CDR3 consists of 15 residues.

This clonotype was counted ten times or more. This rearrangement joins TRBV28 to TRBJ2-7; D might be TRBD2 (5 bases). The CDR3 spans 15 residues. Germline V gene data show CDR1 as MDHEN and CDR2 as SYDVKM. The V end lost 1 base, the J end lost 8 bases, and 18 bases lay between the germline ends. In DNA form, the CDR3 reads TGTGCCAGCAGTTTATACCGGGAAGCCTCGTTGAAGCAGTACTTC. Its protein product is CASSLYREASLKQYF.

The chain is built from TRBV20-1 and TRBJ2-5, with D maybe TRBD1 (6 bases). Germline assignment: CDR1 DFQATT and CDR2 SNEGSKA (reference sequence). V lost 0 bases to trimming and J lost 5 bases, with 16 bases between them. The CDR3 sequence is 15 residues long. CDR3: CSARDEYRVGETQYF. DNA of the CDR3: TGCAGTGCTAGAGACGAATACAGGGTAGGCGAGACCCAGTACTTC.

This clonotype has at least ten counts. V is TRBV10-3 and J is TRBJ2-7; 8 bases match TRBD1. From germline, CDR1 is ENHRY and CDR2 SYGVKD. J lost 6 bases, V lost 6 bases, and 10 bases had no gene match. The CDR3 runs 14 residues. CDR3 residues: CAISDGTGSFEQYF. The CDR3 region has the DNA TGTGCCATCAGCGACGGGACAGGTTCTTTCGAGCAGTACTTC.

This clonotype was counted at least ten times. The J gene is TRBJ1-5, the V gene TRBV6-5; no reliable D call. Per the germline V gene, CDR1 is MNHEY and CDR2 is SVGAGI. Trimming took 2 bases from V and 6 from J, leaving 8 bases between them. CDR3 length: 13 residues. This CDR3 is CASSYGISQPQHF. CDR3 DNA sequence: TGTGCCAGCAGTTACGGGATCAGTCAGCCCCAGCATTTT.